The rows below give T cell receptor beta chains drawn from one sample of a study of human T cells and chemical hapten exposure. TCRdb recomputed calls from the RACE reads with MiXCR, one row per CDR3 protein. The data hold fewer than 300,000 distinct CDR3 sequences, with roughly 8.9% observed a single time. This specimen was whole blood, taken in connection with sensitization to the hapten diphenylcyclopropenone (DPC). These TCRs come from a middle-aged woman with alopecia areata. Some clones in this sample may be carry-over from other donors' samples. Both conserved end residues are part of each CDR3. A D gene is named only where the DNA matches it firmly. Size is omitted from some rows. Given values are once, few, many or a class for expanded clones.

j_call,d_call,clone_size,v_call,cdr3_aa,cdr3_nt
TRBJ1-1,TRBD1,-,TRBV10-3,CAISGQGSEAFF,TGTGCCATCAGCGGACAGGGAAGTGAAGCTTTCTTT
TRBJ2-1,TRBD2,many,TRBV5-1,CASSGTSGSWNEQFF,TGCGCCAGCAGCGGGACTAGCGGGAGTTGGAATGAGCAGTTCTTC
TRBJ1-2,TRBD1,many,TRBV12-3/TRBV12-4,CASSQQGAGAYGYTF,TGTGCCAGCAGTCAACAGGGGGCGGGGGCCTATGGCTACACCTTC
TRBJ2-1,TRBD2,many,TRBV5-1,CASSLGTSGRGVNEQFF,TGCGCCAGCAGCTTGGGGACTAGCGGGAGAGGGGTCAATGAGCAGTTCTTC
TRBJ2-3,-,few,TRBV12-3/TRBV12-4,CASRVTGGDTQYF,TGTGCCAGCAGGGTTACAGGAGGAGATACGCAGTATTTT
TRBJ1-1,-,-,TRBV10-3,CAIKSGDTEAFF,TGTGCCATCAAGTCAGGGGACACTGAAGCTTTCTTT
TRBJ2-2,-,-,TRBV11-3,CASSLGIGRGNTGELFF,TGTGCCAGCAGCTTAGGGATTGGACGGGGGAACACCGGGGAGCTGTTTTTT
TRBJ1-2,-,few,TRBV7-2,CASSSGTSNYGYTF,TGTGCCAGCAGCTCCGGGACCTCTAACTATGGCTACACCTTC
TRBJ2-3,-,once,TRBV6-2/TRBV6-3,CASSYSQGRTDTQYF,TGTGCCAGCAGTTACTCCCAGGGGAGGACAGATACGCAGTATTTT
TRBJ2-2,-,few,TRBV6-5,CASTLQGPTGELFF,TGTGCCAGCACTCTACAGGGCCCAACCGGGGAGCTGTTTTTT
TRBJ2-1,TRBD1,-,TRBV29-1,CSVGTGAYNEQFF,TGCAGCGTTGGGACAGGGGCCTACAATGAGCAGTTCTTC
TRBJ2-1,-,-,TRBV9,CASSVTGRDDTRQFF,TGTGCCAGCAGCGTAACGGGCAGGGACGATACTCGACAGTTCTTC
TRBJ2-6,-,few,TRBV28,CASTPPRPNSGANVLTF,TGTGCCAGCACCCCACCCAGGCCGAACTCTGGGGCCAACGTCCTGACTTTC
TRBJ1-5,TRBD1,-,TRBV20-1,CSARAGQGVARGQPQHF,TGCAGTGCTAGAGCAGGACAGGGGGTCGCGCGGGGTCAGCCCCAGCATTTT
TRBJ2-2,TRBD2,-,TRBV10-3,CAISDKGLAVTGELFF,TGTGCCATCAGTGACAAGGGACTAGCGGTCACCGGGGAGCTGTTTTTT
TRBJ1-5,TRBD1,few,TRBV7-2,CASSFTGVKWNQPQHF,TGTGCCAGCAGCTTCACAGGGGTAAAATGGAATCAGCCCCAGCATTTT
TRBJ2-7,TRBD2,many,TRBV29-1,CSAHLAGAYEQYF,TGCAGCGCCCACCTCGCGGGGGCCTACGAGCAGTACTTC
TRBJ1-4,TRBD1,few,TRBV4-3,CASSQVFGQGGALNEKLFF,TGCGCCAGCAGCCAAGTCTTCGGACAGGGGGGGGCACTTAATGAAAAACTGTTTTTT
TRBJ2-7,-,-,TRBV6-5,CASILTAGGAYEQYF,TGTGCCAGCATACTTACAGCAGGGGGGGCTTACGAGCAGTACTTC
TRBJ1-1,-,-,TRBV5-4,CASSLASALNTEAFF,TGTGCCAGCAGCTTGGCCTCGGCGCTGAACACTGAAGCTTTCTTT
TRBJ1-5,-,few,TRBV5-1,CASSPGADPSNQPQHF,TGCGCCAGCAGCCCCGGGGCCGACCCTAGCAATCAGCCCCAGCATTTT
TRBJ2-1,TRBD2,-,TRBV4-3,CASSQAGLANGNEQFF,TGCGCCAGCAGCCAGGCAGGACTAGCGAACGGGAATGAGCAGTTCTTC
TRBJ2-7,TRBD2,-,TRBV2,CASSALTSGSPEQYF,TGTGCCAGCAGTGCCCTGACTAGCGGGAGCCCCGAGCAGTACTTC
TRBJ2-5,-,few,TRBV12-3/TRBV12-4,CASSFLGVETQYF,TGTGCCAGCAGTTTTCTGGGAGTTGAGACCCAGTACTTC
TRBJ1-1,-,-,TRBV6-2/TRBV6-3,CASSYEVGTEAFF,TGTGCCAGCAGTTACGAAGTAGGGACTGAAGCTTTCTTT
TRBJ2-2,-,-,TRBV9,CASSSRGVDTGELFF,TGTGCCAGCAGCTCAAGAGGGGTCGACACCGGGGAGCTGTTTTTT
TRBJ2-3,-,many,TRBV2,CASTQSGQYTDTQYF,TGTGCCAGCACCCAGTCAGGACAGTACACAGATACGCAGTATTTT
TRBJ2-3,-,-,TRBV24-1,CATSGAQSGPTQYF,TGTGCCACCAGTGGTGCACAAAGCGGGCCTACGCAGTATTTT
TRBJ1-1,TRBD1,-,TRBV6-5,CASSYRGGRAEAFF,TGTGCCAGCTCCTACAGGGGTGGAAGGGCTGAAGCTTTCTTT
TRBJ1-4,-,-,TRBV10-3,CAISESQGVTNEKLFF,TGTGCCATCAGTGAGTCCCAGGGAGTAACTAATGAAAAACTGTTTTTT
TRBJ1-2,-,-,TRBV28,CASSSSSTTGNYGYTF,TGTGCCAGCAGTTCTAGCTCCACGACGGGGAACTATGGCTACACCTTC
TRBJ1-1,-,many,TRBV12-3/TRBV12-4,CASSFQGFTEAFF,TGTGCCAGCAGCTTTCAGGGTTTCACTGAAGCTTTCTTT
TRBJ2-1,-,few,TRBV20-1,CSATLNEQFF,TGCAGTGCTACACTTAATGAGCAGTTCTTC